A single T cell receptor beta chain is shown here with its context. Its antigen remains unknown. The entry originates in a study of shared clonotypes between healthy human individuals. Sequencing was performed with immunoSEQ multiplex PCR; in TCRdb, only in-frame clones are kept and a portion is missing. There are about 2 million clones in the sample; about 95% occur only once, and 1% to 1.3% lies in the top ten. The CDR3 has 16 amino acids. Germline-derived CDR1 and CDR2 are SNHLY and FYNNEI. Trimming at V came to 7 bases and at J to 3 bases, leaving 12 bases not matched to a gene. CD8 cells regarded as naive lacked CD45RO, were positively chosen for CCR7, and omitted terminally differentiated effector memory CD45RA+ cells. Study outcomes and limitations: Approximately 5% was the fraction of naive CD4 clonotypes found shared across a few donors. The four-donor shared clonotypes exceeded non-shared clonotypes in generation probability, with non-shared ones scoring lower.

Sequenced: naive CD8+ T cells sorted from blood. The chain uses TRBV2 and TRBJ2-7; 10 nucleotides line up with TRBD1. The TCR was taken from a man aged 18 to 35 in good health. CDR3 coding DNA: TGTGCCAGCATGGACCCGGGACAGGGGATCGGCTACGAGCAGTACTTC. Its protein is CASMDPGQGIGYEQYF.